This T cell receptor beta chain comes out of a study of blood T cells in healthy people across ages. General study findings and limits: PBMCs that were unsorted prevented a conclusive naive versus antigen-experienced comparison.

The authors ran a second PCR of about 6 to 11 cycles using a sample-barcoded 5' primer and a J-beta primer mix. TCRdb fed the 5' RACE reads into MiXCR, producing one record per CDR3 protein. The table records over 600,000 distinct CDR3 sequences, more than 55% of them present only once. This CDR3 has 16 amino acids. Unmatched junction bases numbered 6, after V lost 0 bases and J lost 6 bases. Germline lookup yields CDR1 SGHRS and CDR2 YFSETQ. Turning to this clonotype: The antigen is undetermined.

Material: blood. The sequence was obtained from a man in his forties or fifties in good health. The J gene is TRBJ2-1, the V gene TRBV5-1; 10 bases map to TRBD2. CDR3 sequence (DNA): TGCGCCAGCAGCTTGGCGGGACTAGCGCGAGGCAATGAGCAGTTCTTC. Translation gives CASSLAGLARGNEQFF.